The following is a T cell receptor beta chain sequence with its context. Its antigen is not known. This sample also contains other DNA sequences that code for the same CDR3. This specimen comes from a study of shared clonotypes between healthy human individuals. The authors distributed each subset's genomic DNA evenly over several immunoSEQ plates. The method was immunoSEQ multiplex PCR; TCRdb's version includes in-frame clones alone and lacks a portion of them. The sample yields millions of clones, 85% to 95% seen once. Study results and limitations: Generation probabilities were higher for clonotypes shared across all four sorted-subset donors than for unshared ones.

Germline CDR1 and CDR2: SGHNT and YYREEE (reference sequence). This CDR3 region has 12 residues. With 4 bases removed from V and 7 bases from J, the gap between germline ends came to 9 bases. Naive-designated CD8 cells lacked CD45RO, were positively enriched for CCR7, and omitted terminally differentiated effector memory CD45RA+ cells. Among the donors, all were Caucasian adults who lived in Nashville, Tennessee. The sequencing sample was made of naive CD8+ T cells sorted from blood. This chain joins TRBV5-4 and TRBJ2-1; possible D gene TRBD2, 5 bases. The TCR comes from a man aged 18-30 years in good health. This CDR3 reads CASSPEGNEQFF. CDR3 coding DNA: TGTGCCAGCAGCCCCGAGGGTAATGAGCAGTTCTTC.